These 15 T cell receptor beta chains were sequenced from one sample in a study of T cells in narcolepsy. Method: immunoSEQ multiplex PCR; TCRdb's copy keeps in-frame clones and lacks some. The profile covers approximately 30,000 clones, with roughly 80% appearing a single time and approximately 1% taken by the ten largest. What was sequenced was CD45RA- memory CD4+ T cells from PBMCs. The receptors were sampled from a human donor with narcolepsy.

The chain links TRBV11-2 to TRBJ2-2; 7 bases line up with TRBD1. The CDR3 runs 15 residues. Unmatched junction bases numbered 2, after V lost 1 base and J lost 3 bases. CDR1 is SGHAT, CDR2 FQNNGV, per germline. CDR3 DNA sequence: TGTGCCAGCAGCTTAGTAGGGGGCGACACCGGGGAGCTGTTTTTT. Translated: CASSLVGGDTGELFF.

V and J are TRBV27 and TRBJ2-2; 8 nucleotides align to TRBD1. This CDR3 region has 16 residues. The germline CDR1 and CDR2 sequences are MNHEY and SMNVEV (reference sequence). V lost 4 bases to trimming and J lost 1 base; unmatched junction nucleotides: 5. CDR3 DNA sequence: TGTGCCAGCAGTTCCCCAGGGACAGGGAACACCGGGGAGCTGTTTTTT. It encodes CASSSPGTGNTGELFF.

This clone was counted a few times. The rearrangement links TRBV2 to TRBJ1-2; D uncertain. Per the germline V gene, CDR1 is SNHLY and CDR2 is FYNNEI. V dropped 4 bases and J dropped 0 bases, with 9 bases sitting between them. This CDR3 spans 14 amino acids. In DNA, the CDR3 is TGTGCCAGCAGTGGGCAGGTTGCTAACTATGGCTACACCTTC. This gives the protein CASSGQVANYGYTF.

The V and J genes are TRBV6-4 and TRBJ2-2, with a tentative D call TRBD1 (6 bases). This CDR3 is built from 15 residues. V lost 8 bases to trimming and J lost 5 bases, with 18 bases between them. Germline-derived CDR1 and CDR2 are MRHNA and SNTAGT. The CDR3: CASLIDTQGTGELFF. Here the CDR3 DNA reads TGTGCCAGCCTTATCGACACCCAGGGGACCGGGGAGCTGTTTTTT.

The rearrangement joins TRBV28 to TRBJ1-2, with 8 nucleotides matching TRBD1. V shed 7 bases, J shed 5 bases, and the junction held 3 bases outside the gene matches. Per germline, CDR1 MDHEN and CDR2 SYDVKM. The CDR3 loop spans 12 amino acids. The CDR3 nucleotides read TGTGCCAGCATCGGGACAGGATATGGCTACACCTTC. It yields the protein CASIGTGYGYTF.

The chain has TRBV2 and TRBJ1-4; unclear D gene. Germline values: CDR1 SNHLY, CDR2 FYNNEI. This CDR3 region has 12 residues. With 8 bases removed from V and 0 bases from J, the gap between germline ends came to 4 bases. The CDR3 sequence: CASLATNEKLFF. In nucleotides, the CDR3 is TGTGCCAGCCTTGCAACTAATGAAAAACTGTTTTTT.

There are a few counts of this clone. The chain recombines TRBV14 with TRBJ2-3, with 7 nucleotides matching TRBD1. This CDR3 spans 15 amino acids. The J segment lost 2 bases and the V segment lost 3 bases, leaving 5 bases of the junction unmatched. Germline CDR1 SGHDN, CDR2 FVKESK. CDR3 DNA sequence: TGTGCCAGCAGCCACCTGGGACAGAACACAGATACGCAGTATTTT. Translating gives CASSHLGQNTDTQYF.

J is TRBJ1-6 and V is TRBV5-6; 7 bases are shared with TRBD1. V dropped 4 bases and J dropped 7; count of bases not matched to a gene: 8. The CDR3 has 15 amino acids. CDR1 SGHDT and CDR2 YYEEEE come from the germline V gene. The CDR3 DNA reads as TGTGCCAGCAGCCTGAAAGCGGGACAGAATTCACCCCTCCACTTT. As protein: CASSLKAGQNSPLHF.

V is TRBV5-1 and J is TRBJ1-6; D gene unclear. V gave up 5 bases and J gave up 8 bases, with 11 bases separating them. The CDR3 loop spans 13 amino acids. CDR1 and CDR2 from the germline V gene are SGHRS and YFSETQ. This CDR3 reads CASREPGDSPLHF. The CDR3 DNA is TGCGCCAGCAGGGAACCCGGTGATTCACCCCTCCACTTT. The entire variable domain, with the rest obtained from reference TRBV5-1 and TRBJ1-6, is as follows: KAGVTQTPRYLIKTRGQQVTLSCSPISGHRSVSWYQQTPGQGLQFLFEYFSETQRNKGNFPGRFSGRQFSNSRSEMNVSTLELGDSALYLCASREPGDSPLHFGNGTRLTVT.

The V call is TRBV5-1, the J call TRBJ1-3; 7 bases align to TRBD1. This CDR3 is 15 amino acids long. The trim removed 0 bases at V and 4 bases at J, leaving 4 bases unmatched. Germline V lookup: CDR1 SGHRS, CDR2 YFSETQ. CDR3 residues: CASSLGQGRGNTIYF. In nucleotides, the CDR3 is TGCGCCAGCAGCTTGGGACAGGGCCGGGGAAACACCATATATTTT.

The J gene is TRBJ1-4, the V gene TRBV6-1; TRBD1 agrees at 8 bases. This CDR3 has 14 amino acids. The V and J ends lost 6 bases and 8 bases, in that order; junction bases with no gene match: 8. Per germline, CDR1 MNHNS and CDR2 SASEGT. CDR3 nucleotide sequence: TGTGCCAGCAGGACAGGGGAGTGGCGCGAAAAACTGTTTTTT. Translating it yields CASRTGEWREKLFF.

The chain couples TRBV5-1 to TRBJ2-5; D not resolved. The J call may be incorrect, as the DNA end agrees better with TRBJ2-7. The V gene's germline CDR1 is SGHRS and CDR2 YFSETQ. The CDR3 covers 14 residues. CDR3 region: CASSFGDIQLEQYF. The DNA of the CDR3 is TGCGCCAGCAGCTTTGGAGATATTCAACTCGAGCAGTACTTC.

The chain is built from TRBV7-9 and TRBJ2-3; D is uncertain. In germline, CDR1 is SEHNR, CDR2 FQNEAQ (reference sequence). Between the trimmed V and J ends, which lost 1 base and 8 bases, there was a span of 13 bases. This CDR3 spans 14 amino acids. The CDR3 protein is CASSLEGPRFTQYF. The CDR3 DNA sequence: TGTGCCAGCAGCTTAGAAGGACCCCGTTTTACGCAGTATTTT.

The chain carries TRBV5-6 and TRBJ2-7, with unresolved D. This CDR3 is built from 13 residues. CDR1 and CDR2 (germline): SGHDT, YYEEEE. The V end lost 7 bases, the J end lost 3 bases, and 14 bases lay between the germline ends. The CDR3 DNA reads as TGTGCCAGCGCATATGGCTCACACTACGAGCAGTACTTC. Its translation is CASAYGSHYEQYF.

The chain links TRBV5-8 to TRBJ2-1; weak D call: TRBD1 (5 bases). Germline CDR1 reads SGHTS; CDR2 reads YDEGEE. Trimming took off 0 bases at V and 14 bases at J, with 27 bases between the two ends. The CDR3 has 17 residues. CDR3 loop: CASSLVADTGERATKFF. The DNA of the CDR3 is TGTGCCAGCAGCTTGGTCGCGGATACAGGTGAAAGAGCAACGAAGTTCTTC.